The 25 T cell receptor beta chains below all came from one sample that was sequenced in a study of cytomegalovirus exposure and HLA in healthy donors. PCR was performed using 60 Vbeta and 13 Jbeta primers. Assay: immunoSEQ multiplex PCR; the TCRdb copy retains only in-frame clones and omits some. The table has more than 110,000 clones, 75% to 80% seen once. The sequencing input was PBMCs. The receptors stem from a woman aged 45-60 years in good health and CMV-seronegative.

This chain uses TRBV18 with TRBJ1-6; D ambiguous. This CDR3 has 14 amino acids. The germline V gene has CDR1 KGHSH and CDR2 LQKENI. Between the trimmed V and J ends, which lost 2 bases and 5 bases, there was a span of 7 bases. In nucleotides, the CDR3 is TGTGCCAGCTCACCAGAGGTTAATAATTCACCCCTCCACTTT. Translating gives CASSPEVNNSPLHF.

The chain links TRBV20-1 to TRBJ1-2; a weak D match, TRBD1 (5 bases). Trimming took 6 bases from V and 10 from J, leaving 6 bases between them. Germline V gene lookup returns CDR1 DFQATT and CDR2 SNEGSKA (reference sequence). The CDR3 length is 8 residues. CDR3: CSARDYTF. CDR3 coding DNA: TGCAGTGCCAGGGACTACACCTTC.

The rearrangement links TRBV25-1 to TRBJ1-1, with D perhaps matching TRBD1 (6 bases). Germline values: CDR1 MGHDK, CDR2 SYGVNS. The ends were cut back, 3 bases at V and 5 bases at J, with 13 bases in the middle. The CDR3 is made up of 14 amino acids. For the CDR3, the DNA is TGTGCCAGCAGTGAGCATAACAGGGTTACTGAAGCTTTCTTT. This sequence encodes CASSEHNRVTEAFF.

Concerning this clone itself: The sample contains more than one DNA sequence encoding this CDR3. The chain recombines TRBV19 with TRBJ1-2; D ambiguous. V was cut by 3 bases and J by 8 bases, with 13 bases left in between. The CDR3 has 13 residues. Germline V gives CDR1 LNHDA, CDR2 SQIVND (reference sequence). In DNA form, the CDR3 reads TGTGCCAGTAGTATTGGGAGGCCCTACGGCTACACCTTC. It specifies CASSIGRPYGYTF. Combining the CDR3 with reference TRBV19 and TRBJ1-2 gives the whole variable domain DGGITQSPKYLFRKEGQNVTLSCEQNLNHDAMYWYRQDPGQGLRLIYYSQIVNDFQKGDIAEGYSVSREKKESFPLTVTSAQKNPTAFYLCASSIGRPYGYTFGSGTRLTVV.

V gene TRBV11-1 combines with J gene TRBJ2-3; no firm D call. The CDR3 runs 13 residues. The germline V and J ends were trimmed by 3 bases and 1 base, with 5 bases remaining between them. Looked up from germline, CDR1 is SGHAT and CDR2 is FQDESV (reference sequence). The CDR3 DNA reads TGTGCCAGCAGCTTCCGAGGCACAGATACGCAGTATTTT. Translated: CASSFRGTDTQYF.

The J gene is TRBJ2-7, the V gene TRBV5-1, with D unclear. This CDR3 spans 15 amino acids. Germline CDR1 is SGHRS and CDR2 is YFSETQ. V was shortened by 7 bases and J by 2 bases, with 19 bases between the two germline ends. The CDR3 reads CASASRSGPTYEQYF. Written as DNA, the CDR3 is TGCGCCAGCGCTTCACGAAGTGGGCCCACCTACGAGCAGTACTTC.

This sequence joins TRBV29-1 and TRBJ1-2; 8 positions agree with TRBD1. The germline V gene encodes CDR1 SQVTM and CDR2 ANQGSEA. The CDR3 consists of 13 residues. Losses at the gene ends were 6 bases for V and 8 bases for J; bases not matched to a gene: 11. CDR3 nucleotide sequence: TGCAGCGTCTCTCCGGACAGGGCGGGGGGCTACACCTTC. This encodes CSVSPDRAGGYTF.

This chain links TRBV11-2 with TRBJ1-1; 9 nucleotides align to TRBD1. The CDR3 is made up of 15 amino acids. The J segment lost 7 bases and the V segment lost 5 bases, leaving 11 bases of the junction unmatched. Looked up from germline, CDR1 is SGHAT and CDR2 is FQNNGV. The DNA for the CDR3 is TGTGCCAGCAGCGCGGGCTGGGACAGGGTTGGTGAAGCTTTCTTT. Its protein is CASSAGWDRVGEAFF.

As to this clone: Mismatch with germline at one junction end may stem from a read error. The chain employs TRBV5-1 and TRBJ2-7; 8 nucleotides agree with TRBD2. Germline assignment: CDR1 SGHRS and CDR2 YFSETQ. The CDR3 is made up of 16 amino acids. CDR3: CASSLRYGGGSSEQYF. CDR3 DNA sequence: TGCGCCAGCAGCCTCAGATACGGCGGGGGGTCCTCCGAGCAGTACTTC.

V is TRBV4-3 and J is TRBJ2-2; tentative D call: TRBD2 (6 bases). This CDR3 has 16 amino acids. Germline assignment: CDR1 LGHNA and CDR2 YSLEER. Deletions cut 1 base from V and 5 bases from J, with 14 bases between. The CDR3 spells CASSQAMLARTGELFF. CDR3 nucleotides: TGCGCCAGCAGCCAAGCGATGCTAGCGCGTACCGGGGAGCTGTTTTTT.

Here the CDR3 reads CASSGATGRTSPLHF. CDR3 coding DNA: TGTGCCAGCAGCGGGGCGACAGGGAGAACTTCACCCCTCCACTTT. The chain uses TRBV9 and TRBJ1-6, with 7 bases identical to TRBD1. The J segment lost 9 bases and the V segment lost 3 bases, leaving 9 bases of the junction unmatched. The CDR3 sequence is 15 residues long. CDR1 SGDLS and CDR2 YYNGEE come from the germline V gene.

This clone has only a few counts. The chain is built from TRBV11-2 and TRBJ2-5; D perhaps matches TRBD1 (6 bases). The end of the DNA fits TRBJ2-7 better, so the J call may be wrong. Germline-derived CDR1 and CDR2 are SGHAT and FQNNGV. This CDR3 is 14 amino acids long. For the CDR3, the DNA is TGTGCCAGCAGGGGGCAAGGGGGATCCTACGAGCAGTACTTC. It is translated as CASRGQGGSYEQYF.

The J gene is TRBJ1-6, the V gene TRBV28, with 7 bases fitting TRBD1. CDR1 is MDHEN and CDR2 is SYDVKM in the germline V gene. The ends lost 6 bases at V and 7 bases at J; junction bases unmatched: 12. This CDR3 comprises 16 residues. The CDR3 DNA reads TGTGCCAGCAGAGCAGGACAGGCATTAGAGAATTCACCCCTCCACTTT. Amino acids: CASRAGQALENSPLHF.

A few counts support this clone. This chain links TRBV7-8 with TRBJ2-7; 15 bases align to TRBD2. The junction had 6 bases not matched to a gene; V was cut back by 5 bases and J by 4 bases. The germline CDR1 and CDR2 sequences are SGHVS and FQNEAQ. CDR3 length equals 16 residues. The CDR3 coding sequence is TGTGCCAGCAGCCCGCGGACTAGCGGGGGGGGTTACGAGCAGTACTTC. As protein: CASSPRTSGGGYEQYF.

This clone appeared a single time. The chain couples TRBV28 to TRBJ2-5; 8 bases map to TRBD2. Trimming took 3 bases from V and 2 from J; bases not matched to a gene: 14. The CDR3 loop spans 18 amino acids. Germline values: CDR1 MDHEN, CDR2 SYDVKM. The CDR3 DNA reads as TGTGCCAGCAGTTTCGTGCTAGCGGGCGTACTCCCTCAAGAGACCCAGTACTTC. This encodes CASSFVLAGVLPQETQYF.

The chain carries TRBV4-2 and TRBJ2-1, with 10 positions matching TRBD2. In germline, CDR1 is LGHNA, CDR2 YNFKEQ. The CDR3 loop spans 15 amino acids. The V gene end was trimmed by 0 bases and the J gene end by 15 bases; junction bases not matched to a gene: 11. Here the CDR3 DNA reads TGTGCCAGCAGCCAAGATGCTAGCGGGGGCTCTACCCCGTTCTTC. It translates to CASSQDASGGSTPFF.

V and J are TRBV12-5 and TRBJ2-7, with D maybe TRBD2 (6 bases). The CDR3 runs 15 residues. The ends were cut back, 7 bases at V and 6 bases at J, with 22 bases in the middle. Germline V CDR1 and CDR2: LGHNT, FRNRAP. The CDR3 loop is CASAPGGSVALEQYF. In DNA form, the CDR3 reads TGTGCTAGTGCCCCTGGGGGGTCCGTCGCGCTCGAGCAGTACTTC.

The CDR3 DNA is TGTGCCAGCAGCCCCGCCCAGGGGGGCGGAGAGACCCAGTACTTC. Translated: CASSPAQGGGETQYF. The J gene is TRBJ2-5, the V gene TRBV14; possible D gene TRBD1, 7 bases. The CDR3 contains 15 residues. Germline V gene data show CDR1 as SGHDN and CDR2 as FVKESK. Trimming took off 4 bases at V and 4 bases at J, with 16 bases between the two ends.

The chain joins TRBV7-8 to TRBJ2-7; 9 bases map to TRBD1. The V and J ends lost 3 bases and 2 bases, in that order; junction bases with no gene match: 8. In germline, CDR1 is SGHVS, CDR2 FQNEAQ. The CDR3 is 16 residues long. The CDR3 region has the DNA TGTGCCAGCAGCTTCCGACCGGGACAGGGTCCCTACGAGCAGTACTTC. It translates to CASSFRPGQGPYEQYF. Combining the CDR3 with reference TRBV7-8 and TRBJ2-7 gives the whole variable domain GAGVSQSPRYKVAKRGQDVALRCDPISGHVSLFWYQQALGQGPEFLTYFQNEAQLDKSGLPSDRFFAERPEGSVSTLKIQRTQQEDSAVYLCASSFRPGQGPYEQYFGPGTRLTVT.

This clone was found a few times. This sequence joins TRBV27 and TRBJ2-1, with 9 bases aligning to TRBD1. The CDR3 is 11 amino acids. Unmatched junction bases numbered 3, after V lost 5 bases and J lost 13 bases. Germline CDR1 reads MNHEY; CDR2 reads SMNVEV (reference sequence). This CDR3 reads CASSIQGAQFF. Written as DNA, the CDR3 is TGTGCCAGCAGTATACAGGGGGCTCAGTTCTTC.

The V call is TRBV27, the J call TRBJ1-4, with TRBD1 matching 10 bases. CDR1 is MNHEY and CDR2 is SMNVEV in the germline V gene (reference sequence). With 4 bases clipped from V and 7 bases from J, the junction kept 0 bases outside the gene matches. This CDR3 has 13 amino acids. CDR3 in amino acids: CASSWDRGEKLFF. The CDR3 bases are TGTGCCAGCAGTTGGGACAGGGGTGAAAAACTGTTTTTT.

The genes are TRBV4-3 and TRBJ2-3; 7 bases agree with TRBD2. V trimming: 4 bases; J trimming: 0 bases; junction bases outside the gene matches: 7. Germline V gene lookup returns CDR1 LGHNA and CDR2 YSLEER. This CDR3 has 16 residues. The CDR3 DNA reads TGCGCCAGCAGCCTACGACTAGCCGGGAGCACAGATACGCAGTATTTT. It encodes CASSLRLAGSTDTQYF.

This clone was observed once. This chain links TRBV30 with TRBJ1-4; 8 positions match TRBD1. V dropped 1 base and J dropped 6; count of bases not matched to a gene: 7. The CDR3 totals 15 residues. Germline V gives CDR1 GTSNPN, CDR2 SVGIG (reference sequence). CDR3 DNA sequence: TGTGCCTGGAGTGCAACAGGGGGGGTTTATGAAAAACTGTTTTTT. This translates into CAWSATGGVYEKLFF.

The rearrangement links TRBV15 to TRBJ1-2, with D perhaps TRBD1 (6 bases). Germline loops: CDR1 LNHNV, CDR2 YYDKDF (reference sequence). CDR3 length equals 13 residues. Trimming pared 1 base from V and 8 bases from J, leaving 11 bases between. In DNA, the CDR3 is TGTGCCACCAGCAGAGCCCAACAGGGAGGCTACACCTTC. Protein: CATSRAQQGGYTF.

The chain couples TRBV10-3 to TRBJ2-5, with D tentatively TRBD1 (5 bases). CDR3 size: 15 residues. The germline V and J ends were trimmed by 6 bases and 3 bases, with 17 bases remaining between them. Germline CDR1 reads ENHRY; CDR2 reads SYGVKD. The CDR3 DNA is TGTGCCATCAGGGGGCATCTGGCTACCGAAGAGACCCAGTACTTC. Residues: CAIRGHLATEETQYF.